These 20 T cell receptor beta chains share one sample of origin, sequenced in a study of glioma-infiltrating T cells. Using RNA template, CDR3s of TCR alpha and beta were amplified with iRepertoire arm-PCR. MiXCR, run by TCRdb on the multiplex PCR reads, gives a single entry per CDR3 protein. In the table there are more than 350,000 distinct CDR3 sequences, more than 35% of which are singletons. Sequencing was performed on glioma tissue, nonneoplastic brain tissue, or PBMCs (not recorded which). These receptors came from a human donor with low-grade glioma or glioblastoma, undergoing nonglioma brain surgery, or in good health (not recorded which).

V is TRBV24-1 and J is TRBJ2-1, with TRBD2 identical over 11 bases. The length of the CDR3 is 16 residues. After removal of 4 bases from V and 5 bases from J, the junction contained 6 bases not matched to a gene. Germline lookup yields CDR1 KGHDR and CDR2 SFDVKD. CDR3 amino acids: CATSDPGTSGDNEQFF. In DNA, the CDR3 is TGTGCCACCAGTGACCCCGGGACTAGCGGAGACAATGAGCAGTTCTTC.

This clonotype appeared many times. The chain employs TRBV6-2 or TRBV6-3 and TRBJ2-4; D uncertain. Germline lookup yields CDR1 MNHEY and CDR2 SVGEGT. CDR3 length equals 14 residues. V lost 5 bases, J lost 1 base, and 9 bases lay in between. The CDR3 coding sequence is TGTGCCAGCAGTCCCGGCAGGGCCAAAAACATTCAGTACTTC. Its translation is CASSPGRAKNIQYF.

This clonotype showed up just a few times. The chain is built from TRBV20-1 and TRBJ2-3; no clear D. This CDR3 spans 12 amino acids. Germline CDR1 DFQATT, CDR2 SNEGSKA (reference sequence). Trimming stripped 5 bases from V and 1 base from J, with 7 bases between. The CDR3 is CSAPDRTDTQYF. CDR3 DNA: TGCAGTGCTCCGGACCGCACAGATACGCAGTATTTT.

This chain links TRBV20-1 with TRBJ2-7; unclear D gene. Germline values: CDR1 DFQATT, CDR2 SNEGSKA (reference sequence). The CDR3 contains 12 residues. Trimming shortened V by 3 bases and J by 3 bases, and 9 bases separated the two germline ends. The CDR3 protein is CSASTPNYEQYF. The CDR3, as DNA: TGCAGTGCTAGTACCCCCAACTACGAGCAGTACTTC.

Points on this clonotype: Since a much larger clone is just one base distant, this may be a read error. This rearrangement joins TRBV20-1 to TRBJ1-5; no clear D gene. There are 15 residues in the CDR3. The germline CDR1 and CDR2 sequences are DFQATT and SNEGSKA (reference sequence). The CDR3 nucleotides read TGCAGTGCTCTCCCGGGGAGGGAAGACAATCAGACCCAGCATTTT. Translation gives CSALPGREDNQTQHF.

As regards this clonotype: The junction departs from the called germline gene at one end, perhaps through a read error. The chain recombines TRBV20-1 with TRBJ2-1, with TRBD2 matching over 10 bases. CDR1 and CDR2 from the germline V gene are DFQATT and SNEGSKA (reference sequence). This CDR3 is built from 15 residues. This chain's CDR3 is CSAQAGTSANNEQLF. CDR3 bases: TGCAGTGCTCAGGCCGGGACTAGCGCCAACAATGAGCAGCTCTTC.

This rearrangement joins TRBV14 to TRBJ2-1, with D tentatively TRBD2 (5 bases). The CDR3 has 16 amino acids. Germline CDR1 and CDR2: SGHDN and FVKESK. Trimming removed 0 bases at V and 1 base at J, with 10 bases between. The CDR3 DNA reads TGTGCCAGCAGCCAAGATTGGGCGGGTTCCTACAATGAGCAGTTCTTC. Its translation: CASSQDWAGSYNEQFF.

Here the CDR3 DNA reads TGTGCCAGCAGTCCTCCGGGACAGTTTTACTATGGCTACACCTTC. It specifies CASSPPGQFYYGYTF. The chain combines TRBV5-6 with TRBJ1-2, with TRBD1 matching over 7 bases. The CDR3 consists of 15 residues. The V gene's germline CDR1 is SGHDT and CDR2 YYEEEE. Unmatched junction bases numbered 10, after V lost 5 bases and J lost 3 bases.

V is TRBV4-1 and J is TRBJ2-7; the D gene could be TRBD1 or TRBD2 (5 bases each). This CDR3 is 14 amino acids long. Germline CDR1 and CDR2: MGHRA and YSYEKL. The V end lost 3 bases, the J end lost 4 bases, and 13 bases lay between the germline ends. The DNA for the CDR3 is TGCGCCAGCAGCCAGGGGGTTTCCATATACGAGCAGTACTTC. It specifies CASSQGVSIYEQYF.

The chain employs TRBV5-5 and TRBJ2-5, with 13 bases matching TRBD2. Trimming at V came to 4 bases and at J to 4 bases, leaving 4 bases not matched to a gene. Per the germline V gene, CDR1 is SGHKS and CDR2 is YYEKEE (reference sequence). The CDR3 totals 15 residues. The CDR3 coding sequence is TGTGCCAGCAGCCTCAGGACTAGCGGGAGAGAGACCCAGTACTTC. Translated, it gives CASSLRTSGRETQYF.

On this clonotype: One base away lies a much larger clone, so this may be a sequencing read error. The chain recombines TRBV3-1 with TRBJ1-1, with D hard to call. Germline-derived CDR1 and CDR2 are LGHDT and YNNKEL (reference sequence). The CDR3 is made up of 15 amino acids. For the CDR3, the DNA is TGTGCCAGCAGCCAACCCCACAGCATGAACACTGAAGCTCTCTTT. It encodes CASSQPHSMNTEALF.

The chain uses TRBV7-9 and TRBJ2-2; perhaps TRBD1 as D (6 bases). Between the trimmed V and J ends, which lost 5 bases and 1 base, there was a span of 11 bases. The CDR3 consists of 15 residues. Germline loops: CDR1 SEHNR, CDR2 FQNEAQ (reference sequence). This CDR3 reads CASSLQGQNTGELFF. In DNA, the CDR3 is TGTGCCAGCAGCCTCCAGGGACAGAACACCGGGGAGCTGTTTTTT.

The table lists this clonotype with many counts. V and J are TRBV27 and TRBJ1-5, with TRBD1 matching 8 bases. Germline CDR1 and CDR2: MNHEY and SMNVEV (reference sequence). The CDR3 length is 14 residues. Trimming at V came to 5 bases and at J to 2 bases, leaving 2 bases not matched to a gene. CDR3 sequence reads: CASSPQGGNQPQHF. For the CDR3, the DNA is TGTGCCAGCAGTCCACAGGGGGGCAATCAGCCCCAGCATTTT.

The CDR3 reads CASSYSAGTSGYNEQFF. In DNA form, the CDR3 reads TGTGCCAGCAGTTACTCGGCCGGGACTAGCGGATACAATGAGCAGTTCTTC. The chain combines TRBV6-6 with TRBJ2-1; 11 positions agree with TRBD2. V shed 0 bases, J shed 4 bases, and the junction held 5 bases outside the gene matches. The CDR3 covers 17 residues. CDR1 is MNHNY, CDR2 SVGAGI, per germline (reference sequence).

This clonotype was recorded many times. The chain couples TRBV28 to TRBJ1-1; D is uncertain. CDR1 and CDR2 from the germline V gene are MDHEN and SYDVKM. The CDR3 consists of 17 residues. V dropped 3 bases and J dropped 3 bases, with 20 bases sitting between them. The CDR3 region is CASSLRRRVPVYTEAFF. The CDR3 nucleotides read TGTGCCAGCAGTTTGCGTCGGAGGGTACCGGTGTACACTGAAGCTTTCTTT.

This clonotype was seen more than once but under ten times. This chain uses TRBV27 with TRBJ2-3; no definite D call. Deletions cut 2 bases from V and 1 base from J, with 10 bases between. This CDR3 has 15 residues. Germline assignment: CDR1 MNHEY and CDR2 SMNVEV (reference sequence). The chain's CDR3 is CASSLVGWGTDTQYF. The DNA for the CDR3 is TGTGCCAGCAGTTTAGTAGGGTGGGGCACAGATACGCAGTATTTT.

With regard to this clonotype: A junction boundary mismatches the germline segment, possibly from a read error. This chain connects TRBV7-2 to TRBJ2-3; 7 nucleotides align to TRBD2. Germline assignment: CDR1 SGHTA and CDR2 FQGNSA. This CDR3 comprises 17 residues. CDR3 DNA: TGTGCCTGCAGCCAAGACCCAGCGGGAAGAAATACAGATACGCAGTATTTT. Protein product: CACSQDPAGRNTDTQYF.

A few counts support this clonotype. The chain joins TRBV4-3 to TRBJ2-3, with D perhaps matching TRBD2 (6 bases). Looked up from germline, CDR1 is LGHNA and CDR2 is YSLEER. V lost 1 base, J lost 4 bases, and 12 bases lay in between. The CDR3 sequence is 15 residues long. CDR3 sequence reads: CASSQGVGSADTQYF. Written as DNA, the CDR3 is TGCGCCAGCAGCCAAGGGGTCGGGAGTGCAGATACGCAGTATTTT.

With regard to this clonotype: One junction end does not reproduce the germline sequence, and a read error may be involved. The CDR3 region has the DNA TGTGCCAGCAGTTCCACCGCCCGGACAGCCTATGGCCACACCTTC. This gives the protein CASSSTARTAYGHTF. The chain employs TRBV28 and TRBJ1-2; perhaps TRBD1 as D (6 bases). This CDR3 has 15 amino acids. In germline, CDR1 is MDHEN, CDR2 SYDVKM.

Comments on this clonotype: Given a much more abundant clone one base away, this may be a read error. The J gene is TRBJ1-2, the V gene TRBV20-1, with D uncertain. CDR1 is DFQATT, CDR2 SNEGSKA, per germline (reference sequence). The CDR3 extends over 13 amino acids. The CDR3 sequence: CGARGRANYGYTF. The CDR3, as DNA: TGCGGTGCTAGAGGGAGGGCTAACTATGGCTACACCTTC.